The text below deals with one TCR beta chain. Its antigen is unidentified. This CDR3 spans 14 amino acids. Per the germline V gene, CDR1 is SGDLS and CDR2 is YYNGEE. V lost 4 bases and J 2 bases, leaving 11 bases between the germline ends. This entry belongs to a study of neoadjuvant nivolumab and ipilimumab in lung cancer. General observations from the study: TCR richness and clonality were higher in tumors than adjacent uninvolved lung. From pretherapy to surgery, tumor richness and clonality rose with dual therapy. Blood richness before therapy tracked richness in tumors resected after neoadjuvant therapy. Pathologic regression was not significantly tied to TCR clonality.

The protocol was immunoSEQ multiplex PCR, while the TCRdb copy is restricted to in-frame clones and leaves out a portion. Of 30,000 to 35,000 clones in the sample, roughly 90% are singletons; the top ten hold 2.1%. The TCR originated in an adult with non-small cell lung cancer. V usage is TRBV9 and J usage is TRBJ2-3; D is unresolved. The material was peripheral blood, obtained after neoadjuvant nivolumab, alone or with ipilimumab, at or shortly before surgery. The CDR3 nucleotides are TGTGCCAGCAGCTTCCGGGCCCTCACAGATACGCAGTATTTT. Its protein product is CASSFRALTDTQYF. Drawing the rest from reference TRBV9 and TRBJ2-3, the complete variable domain is DSGVTQTPKHLITATGQRVTLRCSPRSGDLSVYWYQQSLDQGLQFLIQYYNGEERAKGNILERFSAQQFPDLHSELNLSSLELGDSALYFCASSFRALTDTQYFGPGTRLTVL.